This T cell receptor (beta chain) came from a study of CD8+ T cells in alopecia areata. Overall study: Tofacitinib exposure lasted 6 to 18 months, followed by 6 months off drug. Study-wide findings and caveats: With patients, TCR sharing proved less clear than in mice, a difference possibly related to HLA.

This CDR3 region has 14 residues. The V end was cut by 6 bases, the J end by 2 bases, with 14 bases between. Germline CDR1 is LNHDA and CDR2 is SQIVND (reference sequence). Turning to this clone: Its antigen remains unidentified.

Peripheral blood samples and lesional scalp punch biopsies were obtained from alopecia areata patients. PBMCs provided sorted CD4+ and CD8+ T cells. Following RNA extraction, reverse transcription yielded cDNA that acted as the sequencing template. This table comes from immunoSEQ multiplex PCR, and its TCRdb copy is limited to in-frame clones, with some not included. Of about 130,000 clones detected, about 49% appear once; the ten largest clones hold 18%. This TCR derives from a human donor with alopecia areata. The rearrangement joins TRBV19 to TRBJ2-7, with D maybe TRBD1 (6 bases). Material: CD8+ T cells sorted from blood, obtained at week 0. The CDR3 nucleotides read TGTGCCAGTAGCCGGGACATCTCTCCCTACGAGCAGTACTTC. Its protein is CASSRDISPYEQYF.